This TCR beta chain was retrieved from a study of shared clonotypes between healthy human individuals. The method was immunoSEQ multiplex PCR; TCRdb's version includes in-frame clones alone and lacks a portion of them. Of about a million clones in the sample, around 77% are singletons; the top ten hold approximately 0.95%. Trimming removed 0 bases from V and 0 bases from J; junction bases left unmatched: 5. Germline V gene sequence: CDR1 SGHRS, CDR2 YFSETQ. The CDR3 sequence is 16 residues long. Study-wide results and caveats: A small donor pool kept down the genetic and exposure-history diversity that was represented. Clonotype sharing among the donors was expected to vary with sequencing depth.

With regard to this clone: Its specificity is not known.

The receptor's source is a man in his late teens or twenties in good health. Some clones in this sample may be carry-over from other donors' samples. This chain uses TRBV5-1 with TRBJ1-1; 7 bases match TRBD1. The sequenced sample was memory CD4+ T cells from PBMCs. Subset: CD45RA-negative fraction. The CDR3 loop is CASSLGQGQMNTEAFF. The CDR3 nucleotides are TGCGCCAGCAGCTTGGGCCAGGGACAGATGAACACTGAAGCTTTCTTT.